These 10 T cell receptor beta chains share one sample of origin, sequenced in a study of T-cell reconstitution after alpha-beta-depleted transplantation in children. Researchers prepared the TCRbeta library using unique molecular identifiers, the study reports. In TCRdb, the PCR reads were re-called with MiXCR into one record per CDR3 protein. The repertoire holds around 270,000 distinct CDR3 sequences, with around 10% as singletons. This sample comprised PBMCs, obtained before TCRalphabeta/CD19-depleted stem cell transplant. Receptors were obtained from a boy in the first two years of life with acute myeloid leukemia, due to receive a stem cell transplant.

Concerning this clonotype itself: A single base separates this from a much larger clone, so it may be a read error. The rearrangement joins TRBV12-3 or TRBV12-4 to TRBJ2-3; 10 bases agree with TRBD1. J was trimmed by 3 bases and V by 6 bases; bases with no gene match: 12. The CDR3 runs 17 residues. The CDR3 region has the DNA TGTGCCAGCAGGGGATCGGGACAGGGGAGTCGAACAGATACGCAGTATTTT. Translation gives CASRGSGQGSRTDTQYF.

This clonotype was seen ten or more times. The genes are TRBV11-1 and TRBJ2-4; D may be TRBD1 or TRBD2 (5 bases each). This CDR3 region has 14 residues. Germline assignment: CDR1 SGHAT and CDR2 FQDESV (reference sequence). V gave up 4 bases and J gave up 9 bases, with 16 bases separating them. CDR3 amino acids: CASSSQGPFSIQYF. In DNA form, the CDR3 reads TGTGCCAGCAGCTCCCAGGGACCATTCTCCATTCAGTACTTC. Together with reference TRBV11-1 and TRBJ2-4, the CDR3 gives the full variable domain: EAEVAQSPRYKITEKSQAVAFWCDPISGHATLYWYRQILGQGPELLVQFQDESVVDDSQLPKDRFSAERLKGVDSTLKIQPAELGDSAMYLCASSSQGPFSIQYFGAGTRLSVL.

J is TRBJ1-5 and V is TRBV28; TRBD1 is a possible D gene (6 bases). The CDR3 spans 15 residues. Germline loops: CDR1 MDHEN, CDR2 SYDVKM. V lost 1 base and J 7 bases, leaving 14 bases between the germline ends. The CDR3, as DNA: TGTGCCAGCAGTTTATACGGGGGCGCGGGACAGCCCCAGCATTTT. This codes for CASSLYGGAGQPQHF.

The sample holds many counts of this clonotype. The genes are TRBV20-1 and TRBJ2-4; D remains ambiguous. V lost 2 bases to trimming and J lost 0 bases, with 5 bases between them. CDR1 and CDR2 from the germline V gene are DFQATT and SNEGSKA (reference sequence). The CDR3 has 13 amino acids. The CDR3: CSARNLAKNIQYF. The DNA of the CDR3 is TGCAGTGCTAGAAACTTAGCCAAAAACATTCAGTACTTC.

This clonotype appeared many times. This sequence joins TRBV3-1 and TRBJ2-2; 16 bases fit TRBD2. The germline CDR1 and CDR2 sequences are LGHDT and YNNKEL (reference sequence). The CDR3 spans 17 residues. The V segment lost 6 bases and the J segment 9 bases; nucleotides outside the gene matches: 10. The CDR3 is CASRNSGTSGRARELFF. As DNA, the CDR3 is TGTGCCAGCAGAAATTCCGGGACTAGCGGGAGGGCCAGGGAGCTGTTTTTT.

This clonotype was detected many times. V and J are TRBV12-3 or TRBV12-4 and TRBJ2-5; D may be TRBD1 (6 bases). CDR3 length equals 13 residues. The V and J ends lost 5 bases and 4 bases respectively, with 11 bases between them. Written as DNA, the CDR3 is TGTGCCAGCAGTCCCGGCAGGGGAGAGACCCAGTACTTC. Protein product: CASSPGRGETQYF.

This clonotype came up many times. The V gene is TRBV28, the J gene TRBJ2-5; D is perhaps TRBD1 or TRBD2 (5 bases each). Germline V gives CDR1 MDHEN, CDR2 SYDVKM. Trimming stripped 6 bases from V and 5 bases from J, with 19 bases between. The CDR3 is made up of 15 amino acids. CDR3 nucleotide sequence: TGTGCCAGCAGCCCACTGGGGGAAGGAGGCGAGACCCAGTACTTC. This codes for CASSPLGEGGETQYF.

This clonotype was observed once. A much larger clone differs from this one at a single base, so this may be a read error. The chain combines TRBV19 with TRBJ2-1; D call uncertain. The V gene's germline CDR1 is LNHDA and CDR2 SQIVND (reference sequence). Trimming removed 2 bases from V and 4 bases from J, with 3 bases in between. CDR3 size: 12 residues. The CDR3 DNA sequence: TGTGCCAGTAGTATACAATACAATGAGCAGTTCTTC. Protein product: CASSIQYNEQFF.

In this sample, this clonotype turned up a few times. This chain connects TRBV12-3 or TRBV12-4 to TRBJ1-2; D is uncertain. V was cut by 6 bases and J by 4 bases, with 18 bases left in between. This CDR3 has 15 residues. CDR3 sequence: CASSPVMQIFYGYTF. The CDR3 bases are TGTGCCAGCAGCCCGGTCATGCAGATCTTCTATGGCTACACCTTC.

This clonotype occurred many times. The genes are TRBV12-3 or TRBV12-4 and TRBJ2-2, with 7 bases aligning to TRBD1. The V and J ends lost 5 bases and 7 bases, in that order; junction bases with no gene match: 7. This CDR3 spans 14 amino acids. The DNA for the CDR3 is TGTGCCAGCAGTCGACAGGGTATGGTCGGGGAGCTGTTTTTT. Protein product: CASSRQGMVGELFF.